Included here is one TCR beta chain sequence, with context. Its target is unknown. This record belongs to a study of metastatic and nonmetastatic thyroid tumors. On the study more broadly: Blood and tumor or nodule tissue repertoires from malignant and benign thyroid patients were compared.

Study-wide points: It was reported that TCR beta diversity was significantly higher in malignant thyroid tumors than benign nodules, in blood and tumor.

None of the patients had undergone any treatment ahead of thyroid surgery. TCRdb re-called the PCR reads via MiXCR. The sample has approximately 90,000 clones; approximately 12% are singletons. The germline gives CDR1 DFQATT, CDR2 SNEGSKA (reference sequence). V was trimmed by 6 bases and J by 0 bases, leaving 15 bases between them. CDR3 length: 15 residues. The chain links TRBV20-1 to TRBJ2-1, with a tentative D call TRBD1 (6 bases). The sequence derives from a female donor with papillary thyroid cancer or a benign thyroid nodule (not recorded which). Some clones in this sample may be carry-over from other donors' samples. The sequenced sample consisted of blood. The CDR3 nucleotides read TGCAGTGCGCCACCAGGGGAGAGCTCCTACAATGAGCAGTTCTTC. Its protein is CSAPPGESSYNEQFF.